Sequencing of this TCR beta chain was carried out in a study of cytomegalovirus exposure and HLA in healthy donors. Details on this clone: Antigen specificity is unknown.

CDR1 and CDR2 from the germline V gene are LNHNV and YYDKDF (reference sequence). The V end was cut by 2 bases, the J end by 0 bases, with 8 bases between. The CDR3 covers 15 residues. Findings and caveats of the study: An ancestry cluster, one associated with Asian ancestry, reportedly showed fewer N-insertions than the approximately 650-donor mean in a later analysis. The productive fraction for most TCR beta V segments was about 87% or about 30% in an earlier analysis. Later on, analysis showed that most CMV-associated TCR beta chains appeared to be HLA-restricted. Some V segments, including TRBV6-2 and TRBV6-3, were excluded as indistinguishable.

The primer mix had 60 Vbeta and 13 Jbeta primers. Some clones are missing from TCRdb's copy, which holds only in-frame ones; the method was immunoSEQ multiplex PCR. The data hold 90,000 to 120,000 clones, with about 80% observed a single time. The material sequenced was PBMCs. V usage is TRBV15 and J usage is TRBJ2-1; tentative D call: TRBD1 (5 bases). The clonotype originates from a man aged 45 to 65 in good health and CMV-seropositive. The CDR3 DNA reads as TGTGCCACCAGCAGAATTCAGGGCTCCTACAATGAGCAGTTCTTC. Amino acid sequence: CATSRIQGSYNEQFF.